These T cell receptor beta chains were read from a single sample in a study of cytomegalovirus exposure and HLA in healthy donors. Profiled with immunoSEQ multiplex PCR; TCRdb holds only in-frame clones, not every one. The table records 170,000 or so clones, 65% to 90% of them present only once. The sequencing sample was made of PBMCs. The receptors derive from a woman between 18 and 29 years old in good health and CMV-seronegative. Each CDR3 is given with its conserved first and last residue. D genes are given only for firm matches. Clone size is shown for a subset of rows, as once, few, many or a class of expanded clone.

TRBV28	TRBJ1-4	NA	NA	CASNPSPTNEKLFF	TGTGCCAGCAATCCCTCCCCAACTAATGAAAAACTGTTTTTT
TRBV7-8	TRBJ2-7	NA	once	CASSPARASYEQYF	TGTGCCAGCAGCCCAGCGAGGGCCTCCTACGAGCAGTACTTC
TRBV10-1	TRBJ2-1	NA	NA	CASSVKGRNEQFF	TGCGCCAGCAGTGTTAAGGGGAGGAATGAGCAGTTCTTC
TRBV5-8	TRBJ2-3	NA	NA	CASSGVGGDTQYF	TGTGCCAGCAGCGGCGTGGGGGGAGATACGCAGTATTTT
TRBV2	TRBJ2-1	NA	NA	CASSDLAGPENEQFF	TGTGCCAGCAGTGACTTGGCGGGGCCCGAAAATGAGCAGTTCTTC
TRBV5-1	TRBJ2-1	TRBD2	once	CASSSTRGGLPIYNEQFF	TGCGCCAGCAGCTCGACGCGGGGGGGCCTCCCAATTTACAATGAGCAGTTCTTC
TRBV5-3	TRBJ2-7	NA	NA	CARSLMIGSYEQYF	TGTGCCAGAAGCTTGATGATCGGTTCCTACGAGCAGTACTTC
TRBV5-1	TRBJ1-1	TRBD1	NA	CASSWTGDTEAFF	TGCGCCAGCAGCTGGACAGGGGACACTGAAGCTTTCTTT
TRBV9	TRBJ1-2	NA	NA	CASSVEEAINYGYTF	TGTGCCAGCAGCGTAGAAGAGGCGATAAACTATGGCTACACCTTC
TRBV6-6	TRBJ1-6	TRBD1	NA	CASSTRQGTTPLHF	TGTGCCAGCAGTACCCGACAGGGAACGACACCCCTCCACTTT
TRBV4-1	TRBJ1-2	TRBD1	NA	CASSQVTGGYYGYTF	TGCGCCAGCAGCCAAGTTACAGGGGGGTACTATGGCTACACCTTC
TRBV6-5	TRBJ2-1	NA	NA	CASSFWPYNEQFF	TGTGCCAGCAGCTTCTGGCCCTACAATGAGCAGTTCTTC
TRBV5-6	TRBJ2-2	NA	few	CATASGGNTGELFF	TGTGCCACCGCTTCCGGGGGGAACACCGGGGAGCTGTTTTTT
TRBV7-9	TRBJ2-7	TRBD2	NA	CASSRRPSGESYEQYF	TGTGCCAGCAGCCGAAGGCCTAGCGGGGAATCCTACGAGCAGTACTTC
TRBV2	TRBJ1-5	NA	NA	CASSGGVRSNQPQHF	TGTGCCAGCAGTGGGGGAGTTCGTAGCAATCAGCCCCAGCATTTT
TRBV11-2	TRBJ1-5	NA	NA	CASSRGSRGEGQPQHF	TGTGCCAGCAGCCGAGGCTCCCGAGGAGAAGGTCAGCCCCAGCATTTT
TRBV27	TRBJ2-7	NA	NA	CASSSAPRNPWTYEQYF	TGTGCCAGCAGTTCAGCCCCCAGGAATCCATGGACCTACGAGCAGTACTTC
TRBV7-8	TRBJ2-5	TRBD2	NA	CASSRGRVGGETQYF	TGTGCCAGCAGCCGGGGGAGGGTCGGAGGAGAGACCCAGTACTTC
TRBV30	TRBJ1-2	NA	once	CAWSVTGNGYTF	TGTGCCTGGAGTGTAACTGGTAATGGCTACACCTTC
TRBV28	TRBJ1-1	TRBD1	NA	CASTPLGRGPNTEAFF	TGTGCCAGCACCCCCCTTGGTAGGGGGCCGAACACTGAAGCTTTCTTT
TRBV6-5	TRBJ1-5	NA	NA	CASSYSITGQPQHF	TGTGCCAGCAGTTACTCCATTACAGGCCAGCCCCAGCATTTT
TRBV6-1	TRBJ2-5	TRBD2	NA	CASRQLAGGGETQYF	TGTGCCAGCAGACAACTAGCGGGAGGGGGAGAGACCCAGTACTTC
TRBV19	TRBJ1-1	NA	NA	CASSIDTENTEAFF	TGTGCCAGTAGTATAGACACAGAGAACACTGAAGCTTTCTTT
TRBV6-1	TRBJ1-2	NA	NA	CASTQGYGYTF	TGTGCCAGTACTCAGGGGTATGGCTACACCTTC
TRBV9	TRBJ2-1	TRBD1	NA	CASSMAGTDSDEQFF	TGTGCCAGCAGCATGGCCGGGACAGACAGTGATGAGCAGTTCTTC
TRBV4-1	TRBJ2-1	NA	NA	CASSPIGRDAYNEQFF	TGCGCCAGCAGCCCCATTGGGCGGGATGCCTACAATGAGCAGTTCTTC
TRBV28	TRBJ2-5	NA	NA	CASSLRNSKETQYF	TGTGCCAGCAGTCTCCGGAACAGCAAAGAGACCCAGTACTTC